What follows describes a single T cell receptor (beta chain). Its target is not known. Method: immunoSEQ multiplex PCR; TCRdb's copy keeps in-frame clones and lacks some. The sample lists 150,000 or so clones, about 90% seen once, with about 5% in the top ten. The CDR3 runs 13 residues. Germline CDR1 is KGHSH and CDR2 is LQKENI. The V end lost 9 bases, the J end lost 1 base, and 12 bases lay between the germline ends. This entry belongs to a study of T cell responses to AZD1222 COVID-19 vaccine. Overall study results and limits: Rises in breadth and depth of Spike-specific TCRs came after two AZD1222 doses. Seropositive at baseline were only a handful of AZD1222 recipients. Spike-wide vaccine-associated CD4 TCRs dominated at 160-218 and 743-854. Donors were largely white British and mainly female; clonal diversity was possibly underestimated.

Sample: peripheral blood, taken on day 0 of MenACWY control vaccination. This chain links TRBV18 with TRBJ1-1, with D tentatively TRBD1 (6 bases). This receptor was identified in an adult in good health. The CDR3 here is CASSGTPNTEAFF. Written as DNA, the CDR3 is TGTGCCAGTTCCGGGACACCGAACACTGAAGCTTTCTTT. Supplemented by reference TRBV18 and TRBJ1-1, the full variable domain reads NAGVMQNPRHLVRRRGQEARLRCSPMKGHSHVYWYRQLPEEGLKFMVYLQKENIIDESGMPKERFSAEFPKEGPSILRIQQVVRGDSAAYFCASSGTPNTEAFFGQGTRLTVV.